One sample yielded the 2 T cell receptor beta chains listed below, sequenced in a study of T-cell reconstitution after alpha-beta-depleted transplantation in children. As it was prepared, the TCRbeta library received unique molecular identifiers. TCRdb independently ran MiXCR on the PCR reads; one entry per CDR3 protein. The profile shows roughly 670,000 distinct CDR3 sequences, roughly 13% of them singletons. The specimen was PBMCs, collected before TCRalphabeta/CD19-depleted stem cell transplant. These TCRs come from a girl aged 2-10 years with congenital amegakaryocytic thrombocytopenia, due to receive a stem cell transplant.

This clonotype was recorded at least ten times. The rearrangement joins TRBV5-5 to TRBJ2-3; D might be TRBD2 (6 bases). The germline V and J ends were trimmed by 0 bases and 2 bases, with 16 bases remaining between them. The CDR3 has 17 residues. Germline lookup yields CDR1 SGHKS and CDR2 YYEKEE (reference sequence). CDR3 sequence: CASSLVLPSASTDTQYF. CDR3 coding DNA: TGTGCCAGCAGCTTGGTCCTACCTAGCGCCTCCACAGATACGCAGTATTTT.

This clonotype showed up just a few times. The chain employs TRBV6-5 and TRBJ2-2; 9 bases align to TRBD1. J gave up 1 base and V 1 base, and 4 bases lay outside the gene matches. Germline V lookup: CDR1 MNHEY, CDR2 SVGAGI. This CDR3 contains 17 residues. This CDR3 is CASSYYPGQGNTGELFF. CDR3 nucleotide sequence: TGTGCCAGCAGTTACTATCCGGGACAGGGGAACACCGGGGAGCTGTTTTTT.